The sequence of this T cell receptor beta chain was determined in a study of blood T cell repertoires in COVID-19. Study-level background: Acute and convalescent COVID-19 samples came from the United States, Italy and Spain. PBMCs, B-cell-depleted T cells, or T cells were the source of the cDNA or gDNA that made up the material.

Per the study methods: Reference gene primer amplification gave nucleated cell count estimates. The protocol was immunoSEQ multiplex PCR, while the TCRdb copy is restricted to in-frame clones and leaves out a portion. V and J calls and clone size are given by that table; D and trimming were obtained from the DNA. The sample consists of about 70,000 clones, around nine tenths of them appearing once. Germline V CDR1 and CDR2: SGDLS, YYNGEE. CDR3 size: 17 residues. J was trimmed by 0 bases and V by 3 bases; bases with no gene match: 6. The chain couples TRBV9 to TRBJ1-4; 9 nucleotides align to TRBD1. This sequence originates from a young woman with acute or convalescent COVID-19. The sample comprised peripheral blood. This CDR3 is CASSARTGEATNEKLFF. The CDR3 DNA follows: TGTGCCAGCAGCGCCCGGACAGGGGAGGCAACTAATGAAAAACTGTTTTTT.